This TCR beta chain stems from a study of T-cell memory formation after mild COVID-19. In the study overall: Each donor largely had its own TCR clusters.

Study-wide results and caveats: Confirmation of SARS-CoV-2 specificity was lacking for second-wave clones peaking day 37. There were some responding clones in pre-infection memory, which suggested that cross-reactive memory had joined. The CD4+ clones that contracted clustered mainly within CM and EM, and the CD8+ clones concentrated in EMRA.

About this clonotype itself: Its antigen is undetermined.

TCRdb re-called the 5' RACE reads with MiXCR, one entry per CDR3 protein. The sample holds a few hundred thousand distinct CDR3 sequences, around 15% seen once. The germline V gene has CDR1 DFQATT and CDR2 SNEGSKA (reference sequence). The CDR3 spans 17 residues. V lost 3 bases and J lost 1; bases outside the gene matches: 10. J is TRBJ2-3 and V is TRBV20-1, with TRBD2 matching over 10 bases. This TCR came from a man aged 18-30 years who had mild COVID-19 (a few samples of this study predate the infection). Cell type and time point are not known. The sequencing input was PBMCs or a T cell subset sorted from them (not recorded which). The CDR3, as DNA: TGCAGTGCTAGTAGAGGTACCAGCGGGGGGGGCACAGATACGCAGTATTTT. This codes for CSASRGTSGGGTDTQYF.